Following are 20 T cell receptor beta chains from one sample sequenced in a study of T cell responses to AZD1222 COVID-19 vaccine. The assay was immunoSEQ multiplex PCR, and TCRdb's table has in-frame clones only and misses some. The table records some 180,000 clones, about nine tenths of them present only once. The sequencing here drew on peripheral blood, taken 28 days after the second AZD1222 dose. All receptors derive from an adult who received the AZD1222 COVID-19 vaccine.

The chain uses TRBV30 and TRBJ1-5; D unresolved. There are 13 residues in the CDR3. Germline CDR1 GTSNPN, CDR2 SVGIG (reference sequence). V gave up 1 base and J gave up 4 bases, with 8 bases separating them. DNA of the CDR3: TGTGCCTGGAGTGGCTTCGGGAATCAGCCCCAGCATTTT. The encoded protein is CAWSGFGNQPQHF.

The rearrangement links TRBV3-1 (or the pseudogene TRBV3-2) to TRBJ1-1; weak D call: TRBD1 (5 bases). Trimming removed 7 bases from V and 11 bases from J, with 32 bases in between. The CDR3 contains 17 residues. Germline V gives CDR1 LGHDT, CDR2 YNNKEL (reference sequence). The CDR3 DNA follows: TGTGCCAGCACCTCCGCGGGAGGCAATCGCCACGTTGAGGGGGCTTTCTTT. It translates to CASTSAGGNRHVEGAFF.

The chain carries TRBV30 and TRBJ1-2; D remains ambiguous. This CDR3 is built from 14 residues. Per the germline V gene, CDR1 is GTSNPN and CDR2 is SVGIG (reference sequence). Trimming pared 2 bases from V and 4 bases from J, leaving 14 bases between. CDR3 sequence (DNA): TGTGCCTGGAGTCCTTTAGGAGTGGGCTATGGCTACACCTTC. This gives the protein CAWSPLGVGYGYTF.

The chain couples TRBV19 to TRBJ1-1; D might be TRBD1 (5 bases). The CDR3 contains 13 residues. Germline lookup yields CDR1 LNHDA and CDR2 SQIVND (reference sequence). V was shortened by 5 bases and J by 3 bases, with 10 bases between the two germline ends. Here the CDR3 reads CASSLRGYTEAFF. As DNA, the CDR3 is TGTGCCAGTAGTCTTCGGGGGTACACTGAAGCTTTCTTT.

The V and J genes are TRBV19 and TRBJ1-6; unclear D gene. Trimming stripped 8 bases from V and 0 bases from J, with 8 bases between. In germline, CDR1 is LNHDA, CDR2 SQIVND (reference sequence). The CDR3 has 14 residues. CDR3 DNA: TGTGCCAGTCGACACAGCTCCTATAATTCACCCCTCCACTTT. This sequence encodes CASRHSSYNSPLHF. The entire variable domain, with the rest obtained from reference TRBV19 and TRBJ1-6, is as follows: DGGITQSPKYLFRKEGQNVTLSCEQNLNHDAMYWYRQDPGQGLRLIYYSQIVNDFQKGDIAEGYSVSREKKESFPLTVTSAQKNPTAFYLCASRHSSYNSPLHFGNGTRLTVT.

This rearrangement joins TRBV5-1 to TRBJ1-2; TRBD1 aligns across 7 bases. The germline gives CDR1 SGHRS, CDR2 YFSETQ. The length of the CDR3 is 14 residues. V lost 5 bases and J lost 4; bases outside the gene matches: 8. For the CDR3, the DNA is TGCGCCAGCAGAGCAAACAGGGGTGTCTATGGCTACACCTTC. Protein: CASRANRGVYGYTF.

As to this clone: Different DNA sequences within this sample yield the same CDR3. The chain combines TRBV6-5 with TRBJ1-3, with a weak D call TRBD1 (6 bases). Trimming removed 6 bases at V and 1 base at J, with 10 bases between. The CDR3 has 14 residues. Germline loops: CDR1 MNHEY, CDR2 SVGAGI. CDR3 nucleotides: TGTGCCAGCAGCCGGCAGGGGTCTGGAAACACCATATATTTT. This encodes CASSRQGSGNTIYF.

The chain recombines TRBV19 with TRBJ2-7, with TRBD1 identical over 8 bases. CDR1 and CDR2 from the germline V gene are LNHDA and SQIVND (reference sequence). The CDR3 is made up of 11 amino acids. The trim removed 11 bases at V and 2 bases at J, leaving 2 bases unmatched. The CDR3 region is CAAGQAYEQYF. DNA of the CDR3: TGTGCCGCGGGACAGGCCTACGAGCAGTACTTC.

The V gene is TRBV2, the J gene TRBJ1-4; 8 bases map to TRBD1. Unmatched junction bases numbered 6, after V lost 5 bases and J lost 7 bases. Per the germline V gene, CDR1 is SNHLY and CDR2 is FYNNEI. This CDR3 has 14 amino acids. The CDR3 coding sequence is TGTGCCAGCAGTACCGGGACAGGTGGTGAAAAACTGTTTTTT. This gives the protein CASSTGTGGEKLFF.

This clone was found a few times. The genes are TRBV11-2 and TRBJ2-7, with D possibly matching TRBD1 (6 bases). CDR3 length: 14 amino acids. Deletions cut 5 bases from V and 1 base from J, with 12 bases between. The V gene's germline CDR1 is SGHAT and CDR2 FQNNGV. CDR3: CASSGQTWSYEQYF. CDR3 DNA: TGTGCCAGCAGCGGACAGACCTGGTCCTACGAGCAGTACTTC. The complete variable domain, with remaining parts taken from reference TRBV11-2 and TRBJ2-7, reads EAGVAQSPRYKIIEKRQSVAFWCNPISGHATLYWYQQILGQGPKLLIQFQNNGVVDDSQLPKDRFSAERLKGVDSTLKIQPAKLEDSAVYLCASSGQTWSYEQYFGPGTRLTVT.

The rearrangement links TRBV7-2 to TRBJ1-5; 7 nucleotides line up with TRBD1. The CDR3 totals 14 residues. Unmatched junction bases numbered 8, after V lost 5 bases and J lost 7 bases. CDR1 is SGHTA and CDR2 is FQGNSA in the germline V gene. The CDR3 loop reads CASSPTGTAQPQHF. The CDR3 DNA sequence: TGTGCCAGCAGCCCTACCGGGACAGCACAGCCCCAGCATTTT.

This chain links TRBV29-1 with TRBJ2-7; perhaps TRBD1 as D (6 bases). This CDR3 has 14 amino acids. Germline CDR1 and CDR2: SQVTM and ANQGSEA. The V and J ends lost 6 bases and 2 bases respectively, with 17 bases between them. The CDR3 reads CSVTGWQSPYEQYF. The CDR3 coding sequence is TGCAGCGTAACAGGGTGGCAGTCCCCCTACGAGCAGTACTTC.

This chain uses TRBV12-3 or TRBV12-4 with TRBJ1-2, with D maybe TRBD1 (5 bases). The CDR3 is 12 amino acids. V was shortened by 5 bases and J by 4 bases, with 8 bases between the two germline ends. CDR3 region: CASSGGGYGYTF. CDR3 nucleotide sequence: TGTGCCAGCAGTGGGGGGGGCTATGGCTACACCTTC.

The chain couples TRBV6-2 or TRBV6-3 to TRBJ2-7; TRBD1 matches 7 bases. This CDR3 contains 13 residues. The germline CDR1 and CDR2 sequences are MNHEY and SVGEGT. V lost 4 bases, J lost 4 bases, and 4 bases stayed unmatched. DNA of the CDR3: TGTGCCAGCAGTTTCTTACAGGGGTACGAGCAGTACTTC. Translation: CASSFLQGYEQYF.

J is TRBJ1-3 and V is TRBV15, with TRBD1 identical over 10 bases. This CDR3 is 17 amino acids long. The germline gives CDR1 LNHNV, CDR2 YYDKDF (reference sequence). The J segment lost 8 bases and the V segment lost 5 bases, leaving 15 bases of the junction unmatched. The CDR3 DNA follows: TGTGCCACCAGCTCGGAAAGGGACAGGGGAACGTGGGACACCATATATTTT. The encoded protein is CATSSERDRGTWDTIYF.

The J gene is TRBJ1-4, the V gene TRBV7-2; D is unclear. The germline gives CDR1 SGHTA, CDR2 FQGNSA. CDR3 length equals 14 residues. V shed 2 bases and J shed 1 base, with 5 bases lying between them. The CDR3 loop reads CASSLRRTNEKLFF. The CDR3 coding sequence is TGTGCCAGCAGCTTACGGAGAACTAATGAAAAACTGTTTTTT.

The rearrangement joins TRBV2 to TRBJ1-6; 7 nucleotides align to TRBD1. After removal of 6 bases from V and 6 bases from J, the junction contained 5 bases not matched to a gene. The CDR3 consists of 14 residues. Germline V gene sequence: CDR1 SNHLY, CDR2 FYNNEI. In nucleotides, the CDR3 is TGTGCCAGCAGAGTAGACAGGGTTAATTCACCCCTCCACTTT. This sequence encodes CASRVDRVNSPLHF.

The chain employs TRBV10-3 and TRBJ1-1, with D perhaps TRBD1 (6 bases). Germline CDR1 is ENHRY and CDR2 is SYGVKD. V was cut by 3 bases and J by 4 bases, with 12 bases left in between. The CDR3 sequence is 14 residues long. CDR3 nucleotides: TGTGCCATCAGTGATCCGGGACACAGCACTGAAGCTTTCTTT. Translating it yields CAISDPGHSTEAFF.

This clone was detected once. This chain uses TRBV9 with TRBJ1-1; D gene uncertain. In germline, CDR1 is SGDLS, CDR2 YYNGEE. V was pared by 4 bases and J by 1 base, with 5 bases between. The CDR3 has 12 amino acids. CDR3 DNA sequence: TGTGCCAGCAGCCCCGGGAACACTGAAGCTTTCTTT. It is translated as CASSPGNTEAFF.

This chain joins TRBV4-1 and TRBJ1-1, with D unresolved. CDR3 length: 12 amino acids. V lost 5 bases and J 4 bases, leaving 8 bases between the germline ends. From germline, CDR1 is MGHRA and CDR2 YSYEKL. CDR3 region: CASSSPGTEAFF. In DNA, the CDR3 is TGCGCCAGCAGCTCCCCGGGCACTGAAGCTTTCTTT.